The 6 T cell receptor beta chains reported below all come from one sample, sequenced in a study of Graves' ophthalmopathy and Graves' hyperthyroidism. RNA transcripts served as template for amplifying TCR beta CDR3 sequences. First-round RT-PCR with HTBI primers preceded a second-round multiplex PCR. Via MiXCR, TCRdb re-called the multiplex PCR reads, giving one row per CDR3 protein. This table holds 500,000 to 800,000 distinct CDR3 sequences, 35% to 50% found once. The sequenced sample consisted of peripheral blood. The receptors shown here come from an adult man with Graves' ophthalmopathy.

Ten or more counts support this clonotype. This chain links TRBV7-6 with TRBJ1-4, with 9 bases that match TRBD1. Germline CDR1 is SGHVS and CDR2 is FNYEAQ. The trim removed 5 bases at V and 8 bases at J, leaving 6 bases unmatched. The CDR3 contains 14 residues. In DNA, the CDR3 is TGTGCCAGCAGCACGGGACAGGGCGGCGAAAAACTGTTTTTT. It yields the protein CASSTGQGGEKLFF.

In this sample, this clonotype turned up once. The DNA of the CDR3 is TGCAGCGTCCGGGACCCTTCTCCTAACTATGGCTACACCTTC. Protein sequence: CSVRDPSPNYGYTF. This chain connects TRBV29-1 to TRBJ1-2, with D perhaps TRBD1 (5 bases). Per germline, CDR1 SQVTM and CDR2 ANQGSEA. V was shortened by 6 bases and J by 0 bases, with 14 bases between the two germline ends. There are 14 residues in the CDR3.

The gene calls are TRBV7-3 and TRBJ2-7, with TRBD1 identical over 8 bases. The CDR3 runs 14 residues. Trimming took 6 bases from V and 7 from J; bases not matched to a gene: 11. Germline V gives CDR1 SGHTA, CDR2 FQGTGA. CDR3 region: CASSPGTGYNEQYF. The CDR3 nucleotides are TGTGCCAGCAGTCCCGGGACAGGCTACAATGAGCAGTACTTC.

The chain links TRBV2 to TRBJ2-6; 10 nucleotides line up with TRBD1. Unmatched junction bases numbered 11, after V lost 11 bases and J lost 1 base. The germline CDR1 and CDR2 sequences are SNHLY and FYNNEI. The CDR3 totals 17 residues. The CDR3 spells CAVPGQGISSGANVLTF. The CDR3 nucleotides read TGTGCCGTGCCGGGACAGGGGATTTCTTCTGGGGCCAACGTCCTGACTTTC.

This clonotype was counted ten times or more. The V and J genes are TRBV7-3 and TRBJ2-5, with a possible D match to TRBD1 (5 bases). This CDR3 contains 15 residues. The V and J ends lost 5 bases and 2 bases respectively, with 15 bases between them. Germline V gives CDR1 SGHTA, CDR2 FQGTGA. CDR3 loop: CASSLMGGQQETQYF. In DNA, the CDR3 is TGTGCCAGCAGCCTCATGGGCGGACAACAAGAGACCCAGTACTTC.

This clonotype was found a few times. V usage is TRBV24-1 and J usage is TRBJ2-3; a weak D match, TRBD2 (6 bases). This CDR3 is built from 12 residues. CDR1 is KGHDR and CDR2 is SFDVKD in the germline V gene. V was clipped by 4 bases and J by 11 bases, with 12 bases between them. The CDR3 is CATSDPRGMQYF. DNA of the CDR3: TGTGCCACCAGTGACCCCCGGGGGATGCAGTATTTT.